These 23 T cell receptor beta chains originate from one sample sequenced in a study of cytotoxic CD8 clonotypes in ibrutinib-treated CLL. Libraries were prepared by immunoSEQ multiplex PCR; TCRdb keeps only in-frame clonotypes and omits some of them. Among 55,000 to 80,000 clones listed, over 75% were seen once. Sequenced here: PBMCs, sampled after 12 months of ibrutinib treatment. These receptors originate from a human donor with chronic lymphocytic leukemia.

This clone appeared a single time. This sequence joins TRBV5-6 and TRBJ1-2; 8 nucleotides agree with TRBD1. With V trimmed by 3 bases and J by 8 bases, 6 bases remained unmatched. The CDR3 totals 13 residues. Germline CDR1 and CDR2: SGHDT and YYEEEE. The CDR3 spells CASSCGQGGGYTF. The DNA for the CDR3 is TGTGCCAGCAGCTGCGGACAGGGAGGAGGCTACACCTTC.

This clone was recorded once. The rearrangement uses TRBV29-1 and TRBJ1-4; D gene unclear. Per the germline V gene, CDR1 is SQVTM and CDR2 is ANQGSEA. Between the trimmed V and J ends, which lost 2 bases and 8 bases, there was a span of 12 bases. The CDR3 runs 13 residues. As DNA, the CDR3 is TGCAGCGTTGAATGGAAAGGCGAGGAAAAACTGTTTTTT. Translation: CSVEWKGEEKLFF.

This clone was detected only once. V usage is TRBV6-5 and J usage is TRBJ2-7; 9 bases align to TRBD1. J was trimmed by 5 bases and V by 6 bases; bases with no gene match: 11. Germline loops: CDR1 MNHEY, CDR2 SVGAGI. There are 15 residues in the CDR3. CDR3 bases: TGTGCCAGCAGACCCTACCGGGACAGGGTCCACGAGCAGTACTTC. Its protein product is CASRPYRDRVHEQYF.

The V call is TRBV4-2, the J call TRBJ2-7; 8 bases agree with TRBD2. The V gene's germline CDR1 is LGHNA and CDR2 YNFKEQ. V lost 1 base to trimming and J lost 4 bases; unmatched junction nucleotides: 15. The CDR3 contains 18 residues. CDR3 sequence reads: CASSQGVTAGGLTYEQYF. CDR3 DNA: TGTGCCAGCAGCCAAGGGGTTACCGCGGGAGGCCTAACGTACGAGCAGTACTTC.

This clone appeared once. The chain has TRBV6-1 and TRBJ1-1, with a tentative D call TRBD1 (5 bases). CDR3 length: 15 residues. V lost 4 bases, J lost 1 base, and 13 bases lay in between. Germline V gene lookup returns CDR1 MNHNS and CDR2 SASEGT. CDR3: CASSGGSLSNTEAFF. The CDR3 coding sequence is TGTGCCAGCAGTGGGGGGTCCCTATCGAACACTGAAGCTTTCTTT.

The V gene is TRBV11-2, the J gene TRBJ2-2, with TRBD2 identical over 7 bases. CDR1 is SGHAT, CDR2 FQNNGV, per germline. V lost 4 bases and J lost 3; bases outside the gene matches: 8. This CDR3 is 16 amino acids long. CDR3 bases: TGTGCCAGCAGCTATCGCGGGAGTGCGGACACCGGGGAGCTGTTTTTT. It translates to CASSYRGSADTGELFF.

This sequence joins TRBV4-1 and TRBJ2-3; D is unclear. CDR1 and CDR2 (germline): MGHRA, YSYEKL. Between the trimmed V and J ends, which lost 0 bases and 0 bases, there was a span of 7 bases. The CDR3 sequence is 15 residues long. The CDR3 nucleotides read TGCGCCAGCAGCCAAGACGGCAGTAGCACAGATACGCAGTATTTT. As protein: CASSQDGSSTDTQYF.

This chain links TRBV21-1 with TRBJ2-7; the table's D call TRBD2 went unverified against the DNA. TRBV21-1 constitutes a pseudogene. The CDR3 extends over 16 amino acids. As DNA, the CDR3 is TGTGCCAGCAGCAAAGGGTGGGGCGGGAGAAGGGACGAGCAGTACTTC. Encoded protein: CASSKGWGGRRDEQYF.

The chain recombines TRBV6-1 with TRBJ2-1; 12 bases align to TRBD2. The J segment lost 3 bases and the V segment lost 8 bases, leaving 2 bases of the junction unmatched. This CDR3 has 14 residues. Germline V lookup: CDR1 MNHNS, CDR2 SASEGT. CDR3 protein: CASRTSGNYNEQFF. CDR3 DNA sequence: TGTGCCAGCCGGACTAGCGGGAACTACAATGAGCAGTTCTTC.

The genes are TRBV7-6 and TRBJ1-6; unclear D gene. V gave up 1 base and J gave up 0 bases, with 7 bases separating them. The germline gives CDR1 SGHVS, CDR2 FNYEAQ. There are 16 residues in the CDR3. The CDR3 region is CASSLVPGSYNSPLHF. The CDR3 coding sequence is TGTGCCAGCAGCTTAGTTCCGGGCTCCTATAATTCACCCCTCCACTTT.

The chain has TRBV5-4 and TRBJ2-1; tentative D call: TRBD2 (6 bases). The V gene lost 0 bases and the J gene lost 7 bases, with 8 bases spanning the gap. CDR1 SGHNT and CDR2 YYREEE come from the germline V gene (reference sequence). CDR3 length equals 13 residues. Here the CDR3 reads CASSLDGGNEQFF. The CDR3 nucleotides read TGTGCCAGCAGCTTGGATGGGGGGAATGAGCAGTTCTTC.

This chain links TRBV6-1 with TRBJ2-3; D is uncertain. The CDR3 length is 14 residues. The germline V and J ends were trimmed by 6 bases and 0 bases, with 10 bases remaining between them. CDR1 and CDR2 (germline): MNHNS, SASEGT. CDR3 bases: TGTGCCAGCAGGTTCGGGCTAAGCACAGATACGCAGTATTTT. This encodes CASRFGLSTDTQYF.

The chain carries TRBV30 and TRBJ1-4; perhaps TRBD1 as D (5 bases). Trimming pared 2 bases from V and 4 bases from J, leaving 5 bases between. Germline lookup yields CDR1 GTSNPN and CDR2 SVGIG (reference sequence). The CDR3 totals 12 residues. The CDR3 spells CAWSRGNEKLFF. The DNA for the CDR3 is TGTGCCTGGAGTAGGGGTAATGAAAAACTGTTTTTT.

This clone was found once. The CDR3 nucleotides read TGTGCCAGCAGCCCACGGACAGGGTGGGAGCAGGACAATGAGCAGTTCTTC. Translating it yields CASSPRTGWEQDNEQFF. The genes are TRBV9 and TRBJ2-1, with 8 bases fitting TRBD1. Per germline, CDR1 SGDLS and CDR2 YYNGEE. The CDR3 covers 17 residues. J lost 5 bases, V lost 4 bases, and 14 bases had no gene match. Full variable domain (outside the CDR3, taken from reference TRBV9 and TRBJ2-1): DSGVTQTPKHLITATGQRVTLRCSPRSGDLSVYWYQQSLDQGLQFLIQYYNGEERAKGNILERFSAQQFPDLHSELNLSSLELGDSALYFCASSPRTGWEQDNEQFFGPGTRLTVL.

The chain has TRBV11-2 and TRBJ2-1; D gene uncertain. Germline CDR1 SGHAT, CDR2 FQNNGV. This CDR3 has 16 residues. The V and J ends lost 0 bases and 5 bases respectively, with 14 bases between them. Here the CDR3 reads CASSLDPGLTNNEQFF. As DNA, the CDR3 is TGTGCCAGCAGCTTAGATCCGGGTTTGACGAACAATGAGCAGTTCTTC.

The rearrangement links TRBV9 to TRBJ1-2; 7 bases align to TRBD1. Unmatched junction bases numbered 7, after V lost 0 bases and J lost 5 bases. Per the germline V gene, CDR1 is SGDLS and CDR2 is YYNGEE. The CDR3 runs to 15 residues. Here the CDR3 DNA reads TGTGCCAGCAGCGTAGATTCAGGGGGAGGGTATGGCTACACCTTC. Translated: CASSVDSGGGYGYTF.

This clone has more than one count but fewer than ten. The chain combines TRBV11-1 with TRBJ2-5; 7 nucleotides agree with TRBD2. This CDR3 has 14 amino acids. Germline CDR1 is SGHAT and CDR2 is FQDESV (reference sequence). The J segment lost 1 base and the V segment lost 1 base, leaving 0 bases of the junction unmatched. The CDR3 spells CASSLGGSQETQYF. CDR3 in DNA: TGTGCCAGCAGCTTAGGCGGGAGCCAAGAGACCCAGTACTTC.

The chain carries TRBV7-6 and TRBJ2-5, with D maybe TRBD2 (5 bases). This CDR3 has 16 amino acids. Germline V gene data show CDR1 as SGHVS and CDR2 as FNYEAQ. V was clipped by 2 bases and J by 0 bases, with 13 bases between them. As DNA, the CDR3 is TGTGCCAGCAGCTTATATCGCCCGGGGTACCAAGAGACCCAGTACTTC. It codes for CASSLYRPGYQETQYF.

This clone is a singleton in its sample. This sequence joins TRBV7-2 and TRBJ1-5; TRBD1 might be the D (5 bases). The CDR3 consists of 15 residues. Trimming took off 5 bases at V and 2 bases at J, with 13 bases between the two ends. CDR1 is SGHTA and CDR2 is FQGNSA in the germline V gene. DNA of the CDR3: TGTGCCAGCAGCCCCGTCAGGGCAGGCAATCAGCCCCAGCATTTT. Its translation is CASSPVRAGNQPQHF.

This chain uses TRBV7-2 with TRBJ1-2; 7 bases line up with TRBD1. Looked up from germline, CDR1 is SGHTA and CDR2 is FQGNSA. The CDR3 length is 15 residues. The junction had 4 bases not matched to a gene; V was cut back by 3 bases and J by 0 bases. The CDR3 nucleotides read TGTGCCAGCAGCTTCGAACAGGGGCCTAACTATGGCTACACCTTC. Translation gives CASSFEQGPNYGYTF.

V gene TRBV14 combines with J gene TRBJ2-7, with D perhaps being TRBD1 or TRBD2 (5 bases each). Germline-derived CDR1 and CDR2 are SGHDN and FVKESK. The CDR3 length is 15 residues. V was cut by 0 bases and J by 2 bases, with 11 bases left in between. DNA of the CDR3: TGTGCCAGCAGCCAAGACCGGGACGGTACCTACGAGCAGTACTTC. Amino acid sequence: CASSQDRDGTYEQYF.

CDR3 DNA sequence: TGCGCCAGTGTTGACAGGGGAAGCACAGATACGCAGTATTTT. This translates into CASVDRGSTDTQYF. V is TRBV5-1 and J is TRBJ2-3, with 8 nucleotides matching TRBD1. The V gene's germline CDR1 is SGHRS and CDR2 YFSETQ. V lost 8 bases to trimming and J lost 0 bases; unmatched junction nucleotides: 5. This CDR3 contains 14 residues.

DNA for the CDR3: TGTGCCAGCAGCACCAAGGACGGAAAAGGCTACGAGCAGTACTTC. This gives the protein CASSTKDGKGYEQYF. The chain combines TRBV5-4 with TRBJ2-5; D gene ambiguous. The end of the DNA aligns better with TRBJ2-7, so the J call may be wrong. Germline CDR1 and CDR2: SGHNT and YYREEE (reference sequence). The CDR3 runs 15 residues.